The entry that follows covers one T cell receptor (beta chain) sequence. This entry is derived from a study of blood T cell repertoires in COVID-19. From germline, CDR1 is GTSNPN and CDR2 SVGIG (reference sequence). The CDR3 length is 13 residues. The trim removed 5 bases at V and 4 bases at J, leaving 6 bases unmatched. Produced via immunoSEQ multiplex PCR; TCRdb's table is partial and in-frame only. The sample records about 280,000 clones, about four fifths being singletons. Everyone who took part was 18 to 89 years old, and they came from roughly 25 US areas. Membership in each cohort depended on participant-reported clinical history. Before they entered the study, exposed participants had met a COVID-19 case within 2 weeks.

Sequenced: PBMCs or T cells enriched from blood (not recorded which). The V and J genes are TRBV30 and TRBJ1-2; 8 bases match TRBD1. This clonotype was sampled from a man between 40 and 49 years old who had been exposed to COVID-19. CDR3: CAWQEDRGYGYTF. DNA of the CDR3: TGTGCCTGGCAAGAAGACAGGGGCTATGGCTACACCTTC.